One and the same sample provided the 18 T cell receptor beta chains below, sequenced in a study of T-cell memory formation after mild COVID-19. TCRdb ran MiXCR on the 5' RACE reads and lists one entry per CDR3 protein. The sample consists of some 490,000 distinct CDR3 sequences, 18% of them appearing once. The material sequenced was PBMCs or a T cell subset sorted from them (not recorded which). The source is an adult woman who had mild COVID-19 (a few samples of this study predate the infection). Cell type and time point are not known.

The chain has TRBV7-9 and TRBJ1-2; D not certain. The germline V and J ends were trimmed by 4 bases and 0 bases, with 21 bases remaining between them. This CDR3 comprises 18 residues. The germline V gene encodes CDR1 SEHNR and CDR2 FQNEAQ (reference sequence). This chain's CDR3 is CASSSLSDPFGANYGYTF. In nucleotides, the CDR3 is TGTGCCAGCAGCTCGCTTTCAGACCCGTTCGGGGCTAACTATGGCTACACCTTC.

This chain joins TRBV7-8 and TRBJ2-7; no clear D gene. The CDR3 length is 15 residues. CDR1 and CDR2 from the germline V gene are SGHVS and FQNEAQ. Trimming stripped 5 bases from V and 5 bases from J, with 19 bases between. The CDR3 bases are TGTGCCAGCAGCGAACCCCTGTTGTATCAGAACGAGCAGTACTTC. This translates into CASSEPLLYQNEQYF.

This clonotype was observed a few times. V is TRBV20-1 and J is TRBJ2-1, with 14 bases lining up with TRBD2. CDR3 length: 21 amino acids. The V and J ends lost 1 base and 0 bases, in that order; junction bases with no gene match: 14. Germline CDR1 is DFQATT and CDR2 is SNEGSKA (reference sequence). The CDR3 DNA follows: TGCAGTGCTAGAGGATCCTCCTCCGGGACTAGCGGGAGAAGCTCCTACAATGAGCAGTTCTTC. Protein: CSARGSSSGTSGRSSYNEQFF.

The chain recombines TRBV7-9 with TRBJ2-1; 12 bases are shared with TRBD2. V was pared by 5 bases and J by 10 bases, with 6 bases of the junction left unmatched. The germline V gene encodes CDR1 SEHNR and CDR2 FQNEAQ (reference sequence). This CDR3 contains 14 residues. CDR3 nucleotide sequence: TGTGCCAGCAGCCCTAGCGGGGGGGCCTGGGAGCAGTTCTTC. Translation gives CASSPSGGAWEQFF. Complete variable domain (other parts from reference TRBV7-9 and TRBJ2-1): DTGVSQNPRHKITKRGQNVTFRCDPISEHNRLYWYRQTLGQGPEFLTYFQNEAQLEKSRLLSDRFSAERPKGSFSTLEIQRTEQGDSAMYLCASSPSGGAWEQFFGPGTRLTVL.

The V gene is TRBV7-2, the J gene TRBJ1-4, with unresolved D. Trimming pared 6 bases from V and 5 bases from J, leaving 10 bases between. The CDR3 spans 13 residues. Germline CDR1 reads SGHTA; CDR2 reads FQGNSA. CDR3 in DNA: TGTGCCAGCAGACCTAAAGAGAATGAAAAACTGTTTTTT. Its translation is CASRPKENEKLFF.

This clonotype was counted a few times. DNA of the CDR3: TGTGCCAGCAGACGAGGGCAGACCGACACTGAAGCTTTCTTT. It encodes CASRRGQTDTEAFF. V usage is TRBV6-6 and J usage is TRBJ1-1; the D is unclear. The CDR3 loop spans 14 amino acids. CDR1 and CDR2 (germline): MNHNY, SVGAGI (reference sequence). The V and J ends lost 6 bases and 3 bases respectively, with 14 bases between them.

This clonotype was seen a few times. V gene TRBV5-1 combines with J gene TRBJ2-7, with D possibly TRBD1 on 7 matching bases. V was trimmed by 4 bases and J by 4 bases, leaving 12 bases between them. Germline loops: CDR1 SGHRS, CDR2 YFSETQ. The CDR3 runs 13 residues. DNA of the CDR3: TGCGCCAGCAGCCGGAGGGACAGTTACGAGCAGTACTTC. Its translation is CASSRRDSYEQYF.

This clonotype was recorded a few times. The V and J genes are TRBV7-9 and TRBJ2-2; possibly TRBD1 for D (6 bases). CDR3 length equals 16 residues. V lost 5 bases to trimming and J lost 2 bases, with 15 bases between them. Germline V gene data show CDR1 as SEHNR and CDR2 as FQNEAQ (reference sequence). The CDR3: CASSRAGQTNTGELFF. The CDR3 region has the DNA TGTGCCAGCAGCCGCGCCGGACAGACCAACACCGGGGAGCTGTTTTTT.

This clonotype has a handful of counts. This CDR3 reads CSVINDARAEAFF. In nucleotides, the CDR3 is TGCAGCGTTATAAATGACGCACGGGCTGAAGCTTTCTTT. This chain connects TRBV29-1 to TRBJ1-1; D is ambiguous. The CDR3 loop spans 13 amino acids. The germline V gene encodes CDR1 SQVTM and CDR2 ANQGSEA. With 5 bases removed from V and 6 bases from J, the gap between germline ends came to 16 bases. The full variable domain, rest sourced from reference TRBV29-1 and TRBJ1-1, is SAVISQKPSRDICQRGTSLTIQCQVDSQVTMMFWYRQQPGQSLTLIATANQGSEATYESGFVIDKFPISRPNLTFSTLTVSNMSPEDSSIYLCSVINDARAEAFFGQGTRLTVV.

This clonotype was observed a few times. The genes are TRBV30 and TRBJ1-1; D not resolved. This CDR3 region has 14 residues. Germline loops: CDR1 GTSNPN, CDR2 SVGIG (reference sequence). Trimming cost V 0 bases and J 0 bases, with 8 bases left between them. CDR3 residues: CAWSVEGLNTEAFF. CDR3 sequence (DNA): TGTGCCTGGAGTGTCGAGGGCTTGAACACTGAAGCTTTCTTT.

The chain recombines TRBV2 with TRBJ2-7; D is perhaps TRBD1 (6 bases). Germline V lookup: CDR1 SNHLY, CDR2 FYNNEI. V was shortened by 1 base and J by 2 bases, with 12 bases between the two germline ends. This CDR3 has 15 amino acids. CDR3 coding DNA: TGTGCCAGCAGTGAAGGGGCGACAGGCCCCTACGAGCAGTACTTC. It yields the protein CASSEGATGPYEQYF.

The chain uses TRBV20-1 and TRBJ1-2, with 9 positions matching TRBD1. The V gene end was trimmed by 6 bases and the J gene end by 0 bases; junction bases not matched to a gene: 8. Germline V gives CDR1 DFQATT, CDR2 SNEGSKA (reference sequence). There are 15 residues in the CDR3. The CDR3 DNA sequence: TGCAGTGCCCGGGACAGGGAGAAGGCTAACTATGGCTACACCTTC. Translating it yields CSARDREKANYGYTF.

Only a few counts were recorded for this clonotype. The rearrangement joins TRBV20-1 to TRBJ2-5; either TRBD1 or TRBD2 may fit D (6 bases each). Germline CDR1 is DFQATT and CDR2 is SNEGSKA (reference sequence). The V and J ends lost 1 base and 5 bases respectively, with 20 bases between them. The CDR3 sequence is 16 residues long. The CDR3 sequence is CSARVTPGGGYETQYF. CDR3 bases: TGCAGTGCTAGAGTGACCCCCGGGGGCGGCTATGAGACCCAGTACTTC.

This clonotype was counted only a few times. This chain uses TRBV20-1 with TRBJ2-7, with D perhaps being TRBD1 or TRBD2 (6 bases each). The CDR3 loop spans 15 amino acids. Germline lookup yields CDR1 DFQATT and CDR2 SNEGSKA (reference sequence). V dropped 3 bases and J dropped 4 bases, with 19 bases sitting between them. CDR3 region: CSASRGAGAAYEQYF. The CDR3 nucleotides read TGCAGTGCTAGTAGGGGGGCAGGGGCGGCGTACGAGCAGTACTTC.

The J gene is TRBJ2-7, the V gene TRBV4-1; 8 bases are shared with TRBD2. The CDR3 sequence is 17 residues long. The germline V gene encodes CDR1 MGHRA and CDR2 YSYEKL. Trimming at V came to 2 bases and at J to 3 bases, leaving 12 bases not matched to a gene. The CDR3 bases are TGCGCCAGCAGCCAATTTGCGGGGGGTCTTTCCAACTACGAGCAGTACTTC. Its translation: CASSQFAGGLSNYEQYF.

This clonotype was picked up a small number of times. J is TRBJ2-3 and V is TRBV5-1, with a possible D match to TRBD2 (6 bases). Germline V gene data show CDR1 as SGHRS and CDR2 as YFSETQ. With 3 bases removed from V and 2 bases from J, the gap between germline ends came to 10 bases. The CDR3 spans 14 residues. CDR3 region: CASSSGTVTDTQYF. Written as DNA, the CDR3 is TGCGCCAGCAGCTCCGGGACTGTCACAGATACGCAGTATTTT.

The chain carries TRBV12-3 or TRBV12-4 and TRBJ1-2; D is undetermined. The V gene lost 1 base and the J gene lost 1 base, with 10 bases spanning the gap. The CDR3 totals 15 residues. The CDR3, as DNA: TGTGCCAGCAGTTTAGGGGCGCCCAGTAACTATGGCTACACCTTC. Translation gives CASSLGAPSNYGYTF.

This sequence joins TRBV9 and TRBJ2-7; D remains ambiguous. The CDR3 has 14 amino acids. V lost 2 bases, J lost 12 bases, and 21 bases lay in between. Per germline, CDR1 SGDLS and CDR2 YYNGEE. CDR3: CASSVADEPLLMYF. In nucleotides, the CDR3 is TGTGCCAGCAGCGTCGCGGACGAACCCCTCCTAATGTACTTC.